This TCR beta chain emerged from a study of vaccination effects on CD4 cells after COVID-19. Study conclusions and caveats: Just 1 of 255 vaccine-induced clones in healthy recipients was cross-reactive. Among infection- and vaccine-induced clones, marked clonal contraction occurred late after vaccination.

Once cultured for roughly ten days, the cells underwent separation to obtain CD4+ T cells. All participants had two doses of either the BNT162b2 or mRNA-1273 vaccine. Replacing half the medium with IL-2 medium was done on days 3 and 7. This CDR3 spans 14 amino acids. CDR1 KGHSH and CDR2 LQKENI come from the germline V gene. The V end was cut by 1 base, the J end by 5 bases, with 11 bases between. The data were produced by immunoSEQ multiplex PCR, yet TCRdb's version contains in-frame clones alone and is incomplete. The sample has tens of thousands of clones; around two thirds are singletons. About this clone: Its antigen is unidentified.

The chain joins TRBV18 to TRBJ2-5, with D perhaps matching TRBD2 (5 bases). The TCR sequence derives from a human donor who received a COVID-19 vaccine. The sample here was CD4+ T cells from PBMCs cultured without peptide, taken after COVID-19 vaccination. The CDR3 is CASSPQLGEETQYF. The CDR3 nucleotides are TGTGCCAGCTCACCACAGCTTGGGGAGGAGACCCAGTACTTC.